The rows below give T cell receptor beta chains drawn from one sample of a study of blood T cell repertoires in COVID-19. Only in-frame clones appear in the TCRdb table, and some are missing; sequencing was by immunoSEQ multiplex PCR. Of about 170,000 clones in the sample, around 80% were seen once. What was sequenced was PBMCs or T cells enriched from blood (not recorded which). The receptors were sampled from a woman aged 45-60 years in a cohort exposed to, infected with or recovered from COVID-19 (not recorded which). Both conserved end residues are part of each CDR3. A D gene is named only where the DNA matches it firmly. Not every row has a clone size; where given, it reads once, few, many or a size class.

clone_size: .; d_call: .; cdr3_length: 16; v_call: TRBV19; j_call: TRBJ1-5; cdr3_nt: TGTGCCAGTAGTATAGGCCATCAGGCCCGCAATCAGCCCCAGCATTTT; cdr3_aa: CASSIGHQARNQPQHF
clone_size: .; d_call: .; cdr3_length: 13; v_call: TRBV14; j_call: TRBJ2-7; cdr3_nt: TGTGCCAGCAGCCAAGGGGGCTGGACAGAGCAGTACTTC; cdr3_aa: CASSQGGWTEQYF
clone_size: .; d_call: .; cdr3_length: 16; v_call: TRBV28; j_call: TRBJ2-5; cdr3_nt: TGTGCCAGCAGTTCACCGACCCCCGGGGGAGATACGACCCAGTACTTC; cdr3_aa: CASSSPTPGGDTTQYF
clone_size: once; d_call: .; cdr3_length: 16; v_call: TRBV28; j_call: TRBJ2-3; cdr3_nt: TGTGCCAGCAGTTTCTTGTCTTATACTAGCACAGATACGCAGTATTTT; cdr3_aa: CASSFLSYTSTDTQYF
clone_size: .; d_call: TRBD2; cdr3_length: 17; v_call: TRBV5-1; j_call: TRBJ2-5; cdr3_nt: TGCGCCAGCAGCTTGGGGCTAGCGGGGTCGTACCAAGAGACCCAGTACTTC; cdr3_aa: CASSLGLAGSYQETQYF
clone_size: .; d_call: TRBD1; cdr3_length: 15; v_call: TRBV28; j_call: TRBJ1-2; cdr3_nt: TGTGCCAGCATCCCCCCCGGGACAGGCGGGAATGGCTACACCTTC; cdr3_aa: CASIPPGTGGNGYTF
clone_size: .; d_call: .; cdr3_length: 13; v_call: TRBV27; j_call: TRBJ2-3; cdr3_nt: TGTGCCAGCAGCAAAGACTACCCGATTACGCAGTATTTT; cdr3_aa: CASSKDYPITQYF
clone_size: .; d_call: TRBD2; cdr3_length: 15; v_call: TRBV28; j_call: TRBJ2-1; cdr3_nt: TGTGCCAGCAGCCAAACTAGCGTAGTACTGAATGAGCAGTTCTTC; cdr3_aa: CASSQTSVVLNEQFF
clone_size: .; d_call: TRBD1; cdr3_length: 14; v_call: TRBV5-4; j_call: TRBJ2-7; cdr3_nt: TGTGCCAGCAGCTTGCGGACAGGGGCCTACGAGCAGTACTTC; cdr3_aa: CASSLRTGAYEQYF
clone_size: .; d_call: .; cdr3_length: 19; v_call: TRBV5-6; j_call: TRBJ2-5; cdr3_nt: TGTGCCAGCAGCGGGGGGGCTCTAGCCGGAAACCTACACCAAGAGACCCAGTACTTC; cdr3_aa: CASSGGALAGNLHQETQYF
clone_size: many; d_call: .; cdr3_length: 13; v_call: TRBV3-1/TRBV3-2; j_call: TRBJ2-1; cdr3_nt: TGTGCCAGCAGCCAAGGCACGGGGGTACGTTGGATCTTC; cdr3_aa: CASSQGTGVRWIF
clone_size: once; d_call: TRBD1; cdr3_length: 14; v_call: TRBV6-5; j_call: TRBJ1-5; cdr3_nt: TGTGCCAGCAGATCGACAGGGGGCAATCAGCCCCAGCATTTT; cdr3_aa: CASRSTGGNQPQHF
clone_size: .; d_call: .; cdr3_length: 13; v_call: TRBV28; j_call: TRBJ2-3; cdr3_nt: TGTGCCAGCAGCACGCCGGGGACAGATACGCAGTATTTT; cdr3_aa: CASSTPGTDTQYF
clone_size: .; d_call: .; cdr3_length: 14; v_call: TRBV18; j_call: TRBJ2-2; cdr3_nt: TGTGCCAGCTCACCGGAGATGAACACCGGGGAGCTGTTTTTT; cdr3_aa: CASSPEMNTGELFF
clone_size: .; d_call: .; cdr3_length: 14; v_call: TRBV19; j_call: TRBJ1-5; cdr3_nt: TGTGCCAGTAGTATACCACAGAGTGGTCAGCCCCAGCATTTT; cdr3_aa: CASSIPQSGQPQHF
clone_size: .; d_call: TRBD1; cdr3_length: 17; v_call: TRBV27; j_call: TRBJ2-3; cdr3_nt: TGTGCCAGCAGTCCCCTTGACAGGGGCGAACGCACAGATACGCAGTATTTT; cdr3_aa: CASSPLDRGERTDTQYF
clone_size: .; d_call: .; cdr3_length: 13; v_call: TRBV5-7; j_call: TRBJ2-3; cdr3_nt: TGTGCCAGCAGCTCCTCTAGCACAGATACGCAGTATTTT; cdr3_aa: CASSSSSTDTQYF
clone_size: .; d_call: TRBD1; cdr3_length: 17; v_call: TRBV28; j_call: TRBJ2-3; cdr3_nt: TGTGCCAGCAGTTTTGACCGGACAGGACGTCTAACAGATACGCAGTATTTT; cdr3_aa: CASSFDRTGRLTDTQYF
clone_size: .; d_call: TRBD1; cdr3_length: 15; v_call: TRBV28; j_call: TRBJ1-4; cdr3_nt: TGTGCCAGCAGGGACGCCGGGACAGGGATTCGTAAACTGTTTTTT; cdr3_aa: CASRDAGTGIRKLFF
clone_size: .; d_call: .; cdr3_length: 15; v_call: TRBV11-2; j_call: TRBJ1-2; cdr3_nt: TGTGCCAGCAGCTTAGGGGTGGGGCCCTTCTATGGCTACACCTTC; cdr3_aa: CASSLGVGPFYGYTF
clone_size: .; d_call: TRBD1; cdr3_length: 17; v_call: TRBV19; j_call: TRBJ2-5; cdr3_nt: TGTGCCAGTAGGGACTTTCCCGGGACAGGGGTTCAAGAGACCCAGTACTTC; cdr3_aa: CASRDFPGTGVQETQYF